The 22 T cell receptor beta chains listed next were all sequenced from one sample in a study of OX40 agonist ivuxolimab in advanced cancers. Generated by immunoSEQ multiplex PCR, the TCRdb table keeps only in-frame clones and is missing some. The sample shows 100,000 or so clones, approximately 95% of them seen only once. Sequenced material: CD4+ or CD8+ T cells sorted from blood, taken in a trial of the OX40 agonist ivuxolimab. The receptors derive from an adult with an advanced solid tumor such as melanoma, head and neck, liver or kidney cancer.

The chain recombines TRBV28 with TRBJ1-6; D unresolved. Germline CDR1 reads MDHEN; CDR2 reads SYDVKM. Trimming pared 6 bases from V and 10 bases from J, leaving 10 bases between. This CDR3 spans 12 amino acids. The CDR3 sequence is CASSLGSSPLHF. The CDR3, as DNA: TGTGCCAGCAGCCTCGGGTCATCACCCCTCCACTTT.

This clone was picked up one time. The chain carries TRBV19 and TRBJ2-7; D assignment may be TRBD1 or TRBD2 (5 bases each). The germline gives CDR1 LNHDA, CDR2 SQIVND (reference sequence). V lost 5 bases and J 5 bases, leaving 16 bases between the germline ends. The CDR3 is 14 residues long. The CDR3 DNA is TGTGCCAGTAGTGATATGGGACCCGCGAACGAGCAGTACTTC. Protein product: CASSDMGPANEQYF.

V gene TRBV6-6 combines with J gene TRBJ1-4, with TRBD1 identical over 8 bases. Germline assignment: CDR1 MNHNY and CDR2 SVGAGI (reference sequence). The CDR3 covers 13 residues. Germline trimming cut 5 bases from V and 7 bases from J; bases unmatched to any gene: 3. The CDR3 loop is CASSQGQGEKLFF. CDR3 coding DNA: TGTGCCAGCAGTCAAGGACAGGGTGAAAAACTGTTTTTT.

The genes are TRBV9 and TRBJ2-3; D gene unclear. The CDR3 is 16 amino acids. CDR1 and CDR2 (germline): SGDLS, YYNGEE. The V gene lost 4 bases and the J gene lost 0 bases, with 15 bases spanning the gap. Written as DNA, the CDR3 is TGTGCCAGCAGCCCCTCACACTTCTCTAGCACAGATACGCAGTATTTT. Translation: CASSPSHFSSTDTQYF.

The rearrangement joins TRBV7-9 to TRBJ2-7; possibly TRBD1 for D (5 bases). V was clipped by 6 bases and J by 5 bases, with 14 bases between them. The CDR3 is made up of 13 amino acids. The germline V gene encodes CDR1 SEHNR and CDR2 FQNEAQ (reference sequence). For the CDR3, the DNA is TGTGCCAGCAGAAACAGGATCGTCGACGAGCAGTACTTC. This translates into CASRNRIVDEQYF. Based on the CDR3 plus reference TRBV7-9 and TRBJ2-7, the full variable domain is DTGVSQNPRHKITKRGQNVTFRCDPISEHNRLYWYRQTLGQGPEFLTYFQNEAQLEKSRLLSDRFSAERPKGSFSTLEIQRTEQGDSAMYLCASRNRIVDEQYFGPGTRLTVT.

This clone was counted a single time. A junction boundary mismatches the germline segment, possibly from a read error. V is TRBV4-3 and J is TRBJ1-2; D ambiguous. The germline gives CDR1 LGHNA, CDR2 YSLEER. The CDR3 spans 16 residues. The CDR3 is CAGSQAVGRPSYGYTF. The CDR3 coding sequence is TGCGCCGGCAGCCAAGCCGTAGGACGGCCGTCCTATGGCTACACCTTC.

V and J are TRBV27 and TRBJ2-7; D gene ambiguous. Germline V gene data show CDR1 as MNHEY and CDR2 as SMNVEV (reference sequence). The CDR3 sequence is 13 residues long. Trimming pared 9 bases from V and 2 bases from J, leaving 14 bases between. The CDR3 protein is CASTGPWPYEQYF. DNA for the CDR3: TGTGCCAGTACCGGGCCGTGGCCCTACGAGCAGTACTTC.

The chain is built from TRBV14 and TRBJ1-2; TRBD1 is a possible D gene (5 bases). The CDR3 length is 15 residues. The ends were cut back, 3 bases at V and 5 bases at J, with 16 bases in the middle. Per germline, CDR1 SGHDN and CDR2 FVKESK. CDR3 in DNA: TGTGCCAGCAGCCACCGGGAGGGGCGGTTTTATGGCTACACCTTC. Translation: CASSHREGRFYGYTF.

The CDR3 loop reads CASSPGQGSNQPQHF. CDR3 coding DNA: TGTGCCAGCAGCCCGGGACAGGGCAGCAATCAGCCCCAGCATTTT. The V call is TRBV7-3, the J call TRBJ1-5; 9 bases match TRBD1. CDR1 and CDR2 (germline): SGHTA, FQGTGA. This CDR3 is built from 15 residues. The junction had 3 bases not matched to a gene; V was cut back by 5 bases and J by 1 base.

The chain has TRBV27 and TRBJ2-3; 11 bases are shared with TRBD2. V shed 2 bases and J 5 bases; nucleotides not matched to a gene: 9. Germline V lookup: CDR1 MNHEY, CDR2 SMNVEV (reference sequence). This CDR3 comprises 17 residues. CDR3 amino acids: CASSLIGLAGGQDTQYF. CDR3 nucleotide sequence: TGTGCCAGCAGTTTAATCGGGTTAGCGGGGGGGCAAGATACGCAGTATTTT.

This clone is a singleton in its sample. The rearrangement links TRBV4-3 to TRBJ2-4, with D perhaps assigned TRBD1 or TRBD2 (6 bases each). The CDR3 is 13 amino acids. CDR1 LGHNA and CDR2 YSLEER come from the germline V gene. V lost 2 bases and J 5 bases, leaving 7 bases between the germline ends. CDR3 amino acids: CASSQRGENIQYF. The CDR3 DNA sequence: TGCGCCAGCAGCCAAAGGGGGGAAAACATTCAGTACTTC.

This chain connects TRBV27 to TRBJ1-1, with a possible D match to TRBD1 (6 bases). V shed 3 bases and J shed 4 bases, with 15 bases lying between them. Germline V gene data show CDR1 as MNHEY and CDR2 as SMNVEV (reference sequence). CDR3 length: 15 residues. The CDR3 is CASSLTGGGSTEAFF. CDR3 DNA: TGTGCCAGCAGTTTGACAGGTGGGGGAAGCACTGAAGCTTTCTTT.

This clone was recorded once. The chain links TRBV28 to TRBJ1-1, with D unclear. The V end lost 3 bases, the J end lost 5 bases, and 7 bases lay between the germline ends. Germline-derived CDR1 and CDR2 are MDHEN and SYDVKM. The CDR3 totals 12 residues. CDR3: CASSFAGTEAFF. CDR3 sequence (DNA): TGTGCCAGCAGTTTTGCTGGGACTGAAGCTTTCTTT.

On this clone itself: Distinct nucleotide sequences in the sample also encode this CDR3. The CDR3 DNA reads as TGTGCCAGCAGTTTTGGGGGGAGCCAGCCCCAGCATTTT. Protein product: CASSFGGSQPQHF. This chain links TRBV27 with TRBJ1-5; a weak D match, TRBD1 (5 bases). V gave up 3 bases and J gave up 7 bases, with 10 bases separating them. Germline V gives CDR1 MNHEY, CDR2 SMNVEV (reference sequence). There are 13 residues in the CDR3.

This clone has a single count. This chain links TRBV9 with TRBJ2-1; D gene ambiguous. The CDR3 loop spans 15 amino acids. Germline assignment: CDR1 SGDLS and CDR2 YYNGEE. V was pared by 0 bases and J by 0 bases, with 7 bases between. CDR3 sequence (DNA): TGTGCCAGCAGCGTAGACCCTAGCTCCTACAATGAGCAGTTCTTC. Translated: CASSVDPSSYNEQFF. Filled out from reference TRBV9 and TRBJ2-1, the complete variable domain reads DSGVTQTPKHLITATGQRVTLRCSPRSGDLSVYWYQQSLDQGLQFLIQYYNGEERAKGNILERFSAQQFPDLHSELNLSSLELGDSALYFCASSVDPSSYNEQFFGPGTRLTVL.

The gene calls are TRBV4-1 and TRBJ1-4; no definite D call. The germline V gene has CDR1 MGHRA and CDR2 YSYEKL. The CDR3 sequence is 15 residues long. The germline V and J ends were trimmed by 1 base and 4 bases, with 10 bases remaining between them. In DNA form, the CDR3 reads TGCGCCAGCAGCCAAGTGGAGGCGGATAATGAAAAACTGTTTTTT. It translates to CASSQVEADNEKLFF.

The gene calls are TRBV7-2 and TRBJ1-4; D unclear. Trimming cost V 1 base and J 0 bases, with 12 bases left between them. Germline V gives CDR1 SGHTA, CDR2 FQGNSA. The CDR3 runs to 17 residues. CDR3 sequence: CASSLGTSIATNEKLFF. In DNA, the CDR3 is TGTGCCAGCAGCTTAGGGACCTCTATTGCAACTAATGAAAAACTGTTTTTT.

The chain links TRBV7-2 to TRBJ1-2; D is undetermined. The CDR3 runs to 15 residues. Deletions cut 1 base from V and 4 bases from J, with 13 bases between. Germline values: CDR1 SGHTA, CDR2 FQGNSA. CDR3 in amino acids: CASSLDRELGYGYTF. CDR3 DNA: TGTGCCAGCAGCTTAGATAGGGAATTGGGCTATGGCTACACCTTC.

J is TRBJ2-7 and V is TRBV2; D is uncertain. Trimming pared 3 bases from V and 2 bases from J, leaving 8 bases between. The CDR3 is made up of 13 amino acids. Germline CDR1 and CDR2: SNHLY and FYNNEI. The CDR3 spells CASSDPSTYEQYF. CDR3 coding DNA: TGTGCCAGCAGTGACCCCTCAACCTACGAGCAGTACTTC.

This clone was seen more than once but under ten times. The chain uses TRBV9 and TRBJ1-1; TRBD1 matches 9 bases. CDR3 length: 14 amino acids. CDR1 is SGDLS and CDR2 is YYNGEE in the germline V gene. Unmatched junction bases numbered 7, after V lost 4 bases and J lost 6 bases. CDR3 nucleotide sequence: TGTGCCAGCAGCACAACAGGGGGCCCGGCTGAAGCTTTCTTT. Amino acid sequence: CASSTTGGPAEAFF.

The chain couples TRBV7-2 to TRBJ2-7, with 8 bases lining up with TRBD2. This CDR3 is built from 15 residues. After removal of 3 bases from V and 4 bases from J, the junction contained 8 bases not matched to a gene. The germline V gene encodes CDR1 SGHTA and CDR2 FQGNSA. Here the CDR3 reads CASSFEAGELYEQYF. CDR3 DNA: TGTGCCAGCAGCTTTGAAGCGGGAGAACTATACGAGCAGTACTTC.

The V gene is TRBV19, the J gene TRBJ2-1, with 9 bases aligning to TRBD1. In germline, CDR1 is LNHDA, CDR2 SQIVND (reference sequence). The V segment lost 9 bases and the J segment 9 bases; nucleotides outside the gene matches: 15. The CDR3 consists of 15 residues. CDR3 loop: CASRSRIQGAGEQFF. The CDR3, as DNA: TGTGCCAGCCGTAGCCGGATACAGGGGGCGGGTGAGCAGTTCTTC.